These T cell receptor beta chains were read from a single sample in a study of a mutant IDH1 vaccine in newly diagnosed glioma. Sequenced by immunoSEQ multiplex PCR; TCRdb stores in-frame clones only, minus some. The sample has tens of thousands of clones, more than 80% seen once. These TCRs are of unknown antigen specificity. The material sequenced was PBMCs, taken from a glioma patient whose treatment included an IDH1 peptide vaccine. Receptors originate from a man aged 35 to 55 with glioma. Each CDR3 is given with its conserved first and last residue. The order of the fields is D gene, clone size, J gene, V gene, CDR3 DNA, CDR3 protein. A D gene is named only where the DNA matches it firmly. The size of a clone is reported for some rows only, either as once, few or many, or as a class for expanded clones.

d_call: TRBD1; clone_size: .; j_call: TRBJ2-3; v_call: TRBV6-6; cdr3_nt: TGTGCCAGCAGTTCGTTGGGACAGGCCACAGATACGCAGTATTTT; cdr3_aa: CASSSLGQATDTQYF
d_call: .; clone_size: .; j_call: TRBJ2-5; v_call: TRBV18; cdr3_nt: TGTGCCAGCTCACCTCTCCCGGAGACCCAGTACTTC; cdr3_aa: CASSPLPETQYF
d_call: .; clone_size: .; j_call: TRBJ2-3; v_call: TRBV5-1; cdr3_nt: TGCGCCAGCAGCTTTGCGGGGTTGGGCACAGATACGCAGTATTTT; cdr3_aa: CASSFAGLGTDTQYF
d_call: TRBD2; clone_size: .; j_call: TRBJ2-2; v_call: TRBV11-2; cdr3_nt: TGTGCCAGCAGACGACTAGCGGGAGATACCGGGGAGCTGTTTTTT; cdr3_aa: CASRRLAGDTGELFF
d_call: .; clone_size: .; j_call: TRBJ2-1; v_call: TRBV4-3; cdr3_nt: TGCGCCAGCAGCCCCGAATTAGTGGGGTTCGACAATGAGCAGTTCTTC; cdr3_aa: CASSPELVGFDNEQFF
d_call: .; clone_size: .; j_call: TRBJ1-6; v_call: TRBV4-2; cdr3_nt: TGTGCCAGCGGCCAAGATGGGCAGAGCTCCTATAATTCACCCCTCCACTTT; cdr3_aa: CASGQDGQSSYNSPLHF
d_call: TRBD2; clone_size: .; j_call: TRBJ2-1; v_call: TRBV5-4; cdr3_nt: TGTGCCAGCAGCATGGGACTAGGGGCCAATGAGCAGTTCTTC; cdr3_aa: CASSMGLGANEQFF
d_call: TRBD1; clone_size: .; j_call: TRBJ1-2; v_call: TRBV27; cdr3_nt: TGTGCCAGCAGTTTGGAGGGGGCGGGTGGCTACACCTTC; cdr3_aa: CASSLEGAGGYTF
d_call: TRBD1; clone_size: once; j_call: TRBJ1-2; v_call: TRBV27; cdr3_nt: TGTGCCAGCACCCCTAGGACAGGCTCGTATGGCTACACCTTC; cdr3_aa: CASTPRTGSYGYTF
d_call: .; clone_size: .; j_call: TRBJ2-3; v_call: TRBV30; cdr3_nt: TGTGCCCGAGGCGGGGTTACGCAGTATTTT; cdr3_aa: CARGGVTQYF
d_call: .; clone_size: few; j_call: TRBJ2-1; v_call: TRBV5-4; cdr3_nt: TGTGCCAGCAGCTTTTCTAGCGTCAGTGAGCAGTTCTTC; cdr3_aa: CASSFSSVSEQFF
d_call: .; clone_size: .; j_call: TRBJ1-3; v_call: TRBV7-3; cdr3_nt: TGTGCCAGCAGCCCTACAGCCGGAAACACCATATATTTT; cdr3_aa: CASSPTAGNTIYF
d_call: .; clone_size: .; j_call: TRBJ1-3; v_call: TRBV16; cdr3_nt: TGTGCCAGCAGCCCCGGGACAGGAAACACCATATATTTT; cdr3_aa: CASSPGTGNTIYF
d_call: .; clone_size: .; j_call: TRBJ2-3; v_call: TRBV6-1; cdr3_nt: TGTGCCAGCAGTGATTTACAGGGCGTCTCGTCGCAGTATTTT; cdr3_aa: CASSDLQGVSSQYF
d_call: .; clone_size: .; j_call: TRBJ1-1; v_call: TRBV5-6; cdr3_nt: TGTGCCAGCAGCCCGATTACTCACTCTGAAGCTTTCTTT; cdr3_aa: CASSPITHSEAFF
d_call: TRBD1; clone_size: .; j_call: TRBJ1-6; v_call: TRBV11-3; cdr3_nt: TGTGCCAGCAGCCCCGCGGACAGGGGATGGGGGTTTAGCTATAATTCACCCCTCCACTTT; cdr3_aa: CASSPADRGWGFSYNSPLHF
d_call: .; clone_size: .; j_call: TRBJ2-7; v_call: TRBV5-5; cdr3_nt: TGTGCCAGCAGCTTCTCTGTGGGGAGCTACGAGCAGTACTTC; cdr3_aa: CASSFSVGSYEQYF
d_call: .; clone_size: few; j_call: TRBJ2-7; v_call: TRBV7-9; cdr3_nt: TGTGCCAGCAGCCAAGATGGGGTGGGAAGGGGGAGGGAGCAGTACTTC; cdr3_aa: CASSQDGVGRGREQYF
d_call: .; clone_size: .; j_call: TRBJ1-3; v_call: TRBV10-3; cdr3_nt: TGTGCCGCCACACAGGGCTCTGGAAACACCATATATTTT; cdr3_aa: CAATQGSGNTIYF
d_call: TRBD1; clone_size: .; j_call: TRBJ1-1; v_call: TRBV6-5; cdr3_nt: TGTGCCAGCAGACGGGACAGGGTTTTGAACACTGAAGCTTTCTTT; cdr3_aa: CASRRDRVLNTEAFF
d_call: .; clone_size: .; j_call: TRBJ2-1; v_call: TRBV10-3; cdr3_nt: TGTGCCATCAGTTCTCCGAGGGCCTACAATGAGCAGTTCTTC; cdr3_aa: CAISSPRAYNEQFF
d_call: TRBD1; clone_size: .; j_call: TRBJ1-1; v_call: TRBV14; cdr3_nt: TGTGCCAGCAGCCCTTGGACAGGGGGCCGGACTGAAGCTTTCTTT; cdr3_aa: CASSPWTGGRTEAFF
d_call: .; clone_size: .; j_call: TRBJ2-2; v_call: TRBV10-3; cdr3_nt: TGTGCCATCAGTGAGGGTGCGTACACCGGGGAGCTGTTTTTT; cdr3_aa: CAISEGAYTGELFF
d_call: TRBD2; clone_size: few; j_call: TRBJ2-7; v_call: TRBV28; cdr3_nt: TGTGCCAGCAGTTTACCGGGACTAGCGGGAGATCGTGCCCACGAGCAGTACTTC; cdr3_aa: CASSLPGLAGDRAHEQYF
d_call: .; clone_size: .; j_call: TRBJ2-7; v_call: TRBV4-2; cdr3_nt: TGTGCCAGCAGCTTGGAGGAGAGCTCCTACGAGCAGTACTTC; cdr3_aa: CASSLEESSYEQYF
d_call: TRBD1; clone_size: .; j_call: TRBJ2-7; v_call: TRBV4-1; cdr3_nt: TGCGCCAGCAGCCATTCGGACAGGGGGAACTACGAGCAGTACTTC; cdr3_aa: CASSHSDRGNYEQYF
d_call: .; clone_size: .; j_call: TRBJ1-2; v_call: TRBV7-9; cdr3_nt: TGTGCCAGCAGCTTAGACGGTCATGGCTACACCTTC; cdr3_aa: CASSLDGHGYTF
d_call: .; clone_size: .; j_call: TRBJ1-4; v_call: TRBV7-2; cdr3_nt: TGTGCCAGCAGTCGAGTGGTCAGCCTTAATGAAAAACTGTTTTTT; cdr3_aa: CASSRVVSLNEKLFF
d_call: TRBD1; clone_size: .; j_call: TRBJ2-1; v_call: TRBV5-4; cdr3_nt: TGTGCCAGCAGCTTGGGGACAGGGAACAATGAGCAGTTCTTC; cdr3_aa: CASSLGTGNNEQFF
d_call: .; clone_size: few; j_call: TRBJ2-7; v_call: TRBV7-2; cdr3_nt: TGTGCCAGCAGCTCCCCCGATGGTTACGAGCAGTACTTC; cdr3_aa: CASSSPDGYEQYF
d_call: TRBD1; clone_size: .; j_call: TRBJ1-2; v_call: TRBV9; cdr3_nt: TGTGCCAGCAGCCCTATACCCGGACAGGGGACGGATGGCTACACCTTC; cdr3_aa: CASSPIPGQGTDGYTF
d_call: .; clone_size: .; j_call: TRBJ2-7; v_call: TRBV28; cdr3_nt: TGTGCCAGCAGTAATTGGGGTCAGTTGGGCTACGAGCAGTACTTC; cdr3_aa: CASSNWGQLGYEQYF
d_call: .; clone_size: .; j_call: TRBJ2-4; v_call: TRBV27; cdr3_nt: TGTGCCATCCCAAGGGGGGGCGACAAAAACATTCAGTACTTC; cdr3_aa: CAIPRGGDKNIQYF
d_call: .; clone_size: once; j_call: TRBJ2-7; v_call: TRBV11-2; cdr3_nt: TGTGCCAGCAGCTTAGGGGCAGCGGCGACCTACGAGCAGTACTTC; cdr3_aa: CASSLGAAATYEQYF
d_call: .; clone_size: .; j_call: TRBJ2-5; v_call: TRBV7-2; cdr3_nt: TGTGCCAGCAGCTTAGCGCCCAGCCAAGAGACCCAGTACTTC; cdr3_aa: CASSLAPSQETQYF
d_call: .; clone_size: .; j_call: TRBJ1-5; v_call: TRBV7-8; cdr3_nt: TGTGCCAGCAGCGCGGGGGGAGGGACCGGGAGGCCCCAGCATTTT; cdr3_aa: CASSAGGGTGRPQHF
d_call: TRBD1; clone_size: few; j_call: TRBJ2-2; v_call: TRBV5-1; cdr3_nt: TGCGCCAGCAGCCCACAGGGGACCGGGGAGCTGTTTTTT; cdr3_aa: CASSPQGTGELFF
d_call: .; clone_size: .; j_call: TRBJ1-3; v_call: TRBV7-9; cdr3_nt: TGTGCCAGCAGCCCTAGGCAAAGCTGGCCCGGAAACACCATATATTTT; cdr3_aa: CASSPRQSWPGNTIYF
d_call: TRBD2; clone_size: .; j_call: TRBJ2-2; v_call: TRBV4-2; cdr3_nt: TGTGCCAGCAGCCACGGCGGCGAGCGGGGGGGCAGCGGGGAGCTGTTTTTT; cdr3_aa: CASSHGGERGGSGELFF
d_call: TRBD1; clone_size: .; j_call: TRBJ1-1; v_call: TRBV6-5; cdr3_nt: TGTGCCAGCAGTCAGGGGGGGACTGAAGCTTTCTTT; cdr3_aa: CASSQGGTEAFF
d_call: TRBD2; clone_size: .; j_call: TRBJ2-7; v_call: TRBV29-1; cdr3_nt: TGCAGCGTTACGGGGGGGCCCAGCTCCTACGAGCAGTACTTC; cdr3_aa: CSVTGGPSSYEQYF
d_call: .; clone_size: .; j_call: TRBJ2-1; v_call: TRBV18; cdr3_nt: TGTGCCAGCTCACCAGGGATCTCACTCTCTACCAATGAGCAGTTCTTC; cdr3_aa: CASSPGISLSTNEQFF
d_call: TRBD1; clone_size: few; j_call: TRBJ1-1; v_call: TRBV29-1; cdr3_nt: TGCAGCGTACGGACAGGGGCGAACACTGAAGCTTTCTTT; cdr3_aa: CSVRTGANTEAFF
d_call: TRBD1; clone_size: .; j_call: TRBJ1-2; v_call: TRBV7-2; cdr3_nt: TGTGCCAGCAGCTTAGCTCAGGGGGCGGGTGGCTACACCTTC; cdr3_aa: CASSLAQGAGGYTF
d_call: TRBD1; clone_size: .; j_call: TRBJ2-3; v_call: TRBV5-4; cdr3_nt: TGTGCCAGCACGAAGCCGGGACAGGGAGTCTCAGATACGCAGTATTTT; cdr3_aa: CASTKPGQGVSDTQYF
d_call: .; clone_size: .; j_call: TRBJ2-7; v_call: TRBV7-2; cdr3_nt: TGTGCCAGCAGCCGGGGCCCGGAGATCCAGCAGTACTTC; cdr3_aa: CASSRGPEIQQYF
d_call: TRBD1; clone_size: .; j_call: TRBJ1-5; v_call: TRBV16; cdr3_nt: TGTGCCAGCAGCCAATCGACAGGGAATACCAATCAGCCCCAGCATTTT; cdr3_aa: CASSQSTGNTNQPQHF
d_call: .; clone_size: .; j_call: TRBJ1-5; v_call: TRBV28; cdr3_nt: TGTGCCAGCACCCACCCTGGAGAGAATCAGCCCCAGCATTTT; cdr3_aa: CASTHPGENQPQHF
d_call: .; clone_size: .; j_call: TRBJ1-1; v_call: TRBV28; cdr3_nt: TGTGCCAGCAGTTTCGGAAGGGGAGGGTCTGAAGCTTTCTTT; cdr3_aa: CASSFGRGGSEAFF
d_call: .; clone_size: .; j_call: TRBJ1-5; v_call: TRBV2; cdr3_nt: TGTGCCAGCACCCAGAGGGGGGGTCAGCCCCAGCATTTT; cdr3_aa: CASTQRGGQPQHF
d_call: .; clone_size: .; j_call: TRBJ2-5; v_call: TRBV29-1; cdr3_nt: TGCAGCGTTGACGCGGGGGCCGGAGGGGAGACCCAGTACTTC; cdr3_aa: CSVDAGAGGETQYF
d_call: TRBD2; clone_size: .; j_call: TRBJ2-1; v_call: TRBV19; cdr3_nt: TGTGCCAGTCAAGCGGGAGCCTCCCTCAATGAGCAGTTCTTC; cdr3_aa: CASQAGASLNEQFF
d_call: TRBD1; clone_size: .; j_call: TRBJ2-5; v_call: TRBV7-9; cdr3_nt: TGTGCCAGCAGCATTGGACAGGGGACGGTAGAGACCCAGTACTTC; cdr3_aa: CASSIGQGTVETQYF
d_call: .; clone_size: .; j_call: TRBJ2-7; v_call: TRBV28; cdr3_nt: TGTGCCAGCAGTTTTGATAAGGGGACACGATACGAGCAGTACTTC; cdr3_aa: CASSFDKGTRYEQYF
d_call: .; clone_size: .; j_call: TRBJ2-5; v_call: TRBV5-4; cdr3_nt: TGTGCCAGCAGCCCGCAGGGGCAAGAGACCCAGTACTTC; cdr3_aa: CASSPQGQETQYF
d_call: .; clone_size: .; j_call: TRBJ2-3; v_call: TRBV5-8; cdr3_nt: TGTGCCAGCAGCGCCTTCAGGGCGTCAGATACGCAGTATTTT; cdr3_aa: CASSAFRASDTQYF
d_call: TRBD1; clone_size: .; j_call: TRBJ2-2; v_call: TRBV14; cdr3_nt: TGTGCCAGCAGCTCGAGGGGGCACCGAGACACCGGGGAGCTGTTTTTT; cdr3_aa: CASSSRGHRDTGELFF
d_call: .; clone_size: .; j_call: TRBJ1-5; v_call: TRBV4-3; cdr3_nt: TGCGCCAGCAGCCCCGGACTAGGGAGAAGCAATCAGCCCCAGCATTTT; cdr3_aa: CASSPGLGRSNQPQHF
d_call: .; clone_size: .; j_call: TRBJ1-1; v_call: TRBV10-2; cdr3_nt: TGCGCCAGCAGGAGGCGGTCTGATGAAGCTTTCTTT; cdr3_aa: CASRRRSDEAFF